The entry below gives a single T cell receptor (beta chain) sequence along with its context. This sample stems from a study of cytomegalovirus exposure and HLA in healthy donors. 13 Jbeta primers and 60 Vbeta primers were used for the PCR. Authors' processing steps: Unique TCR beta chains totaled some 80 million in a later count, with some 10 million of them shared. TCRdb's table, derived via immunoSEQ multiplex PCR, lists solely in-frame clones and lacks some. D and trimming come from the DNA, and the V and J calls and clone size come from that table. The table shows 100,000 to 150,000 clones, with over 70% occurring only once. CDR3 length: 14 amino acids. The ends were cut back, 4 bases at V and 0 bases at J, with 9 bases in the middle. Germline CDR1 is MGHRA and CDR2 is YSYEKL.

The V and J genes are TRBV4-1 and TRBJ2-5; D may be TRBD1 (6 bases). The sequenced material came from PBMCs. The sequence was obtained from a female donor in good health and CMV-seronegative. DNA of the CDR3: TGCGCCAGCAGCCGACAGGCCTACCAAGAGACCCAGTACTTC. Amino acid sequence: CASSRQAYQETQYF.